This TCR beta chain was recovered during a study of metastatic and nonmetastatic thyroid tumors. Study-level background: From malignant and benign thyroid patients, repertoires in blood and in tumor or nodule tissue were compared.

No treatment had been given to any patient before thyroid surgery. The authors' processing: A distant-metastasis classifier for papillary thyroid cancer was built using CDR3 differences across clinicopathological groups. Via MiXCR, TCRdb re-called the PCR reads. TCRdb, not the original authors, processed these V and J calls. The table lists about 8,400 clones, approximately 33% of them singletons, with about 20% in the top ten. This clone was detected only a few times. Its antigen is undetermined. General study results and limits: Reportedly, malignant thyroid tumors had significantly higher TCR beta diversity than benign nodules, in blood and tumor.

The sequencing sample was made of tumor tissue. The clonotype comes from a female donor with papillary thyroid cancer or a benign thyroid nodule (not recorded which). Some clones in this sample may be carry-over from other donors' samples.

This CDR3 reads CASSEAIYNEQFF. The CDR3 coding sequence is TGTGCCAGCAGTGAAGCGATATACAATGAGCAGTTCTTC. This sequence joins TRBV6-4 and TRBJ2-1; D gene ambiguous. Germline V gene lookup returns CDR1 MRHNA and CDR2 SNTAGT. Trimming took off 3 bases at V and 4 bases at J, with 7 bases between the two ends. CDR3 length: 13 residues.